Following are 22 T cell receptor beta chains from one sample sequenced in a study of blood T cells in healthy people across ages. Primed by a sample-barcoded 5' primer and a J-beta primer mix, a second PCR proceeded for 7 to 11 cycles. One entry per CDR3 protein, called by TCRdb with MiXCR from the 5' RACE reads. The table includes 700,000 to 950,000 distinct CDR3 sequences, roughly 45% detected once. The sample comprised blood. The receptors here all came from a woman in her sixties in good health.

The V call is TRBV5-1, the J call TRBJ1-1; a possible D gene is TRBD1 (6 bases). Germline V lookup: CDR1 SGHRS, CDR2 YFSETQ. There are 16 residues in the CDR3. Trimming stripped 3 bases from V and 3 bases from J, with 18 bases between. The DNA of the CDR3 is TGCGCCAGCAGCTCCTCTTATTGGGGGGCTGACACTGAAGCTTTCTTT. It is translated as CASSSSYWGADTEAFF.

In regard to this clonotype: A read error is possible here, since a much larger clone lies one base away. The V gene is TRBV20-1, the J gene TRBJ2-1; D might be TRBD1 or TRBD2, each matching 5 bases. Germline CDR1 is DFQATT and CDR2 is SNEGSKA (reference sequence). V gave up 6 bases and J gave up 7 bases, with 19 bases separating them. This CDR3 comprises 14 residues. In DNA form, the CDR3 reads TGCAGTGCCCCGGGACGAGCGTTGACTAATGAGCAGTTCTTC. It codes for CSAPGRALTNEQFF.

The chain couples TRBV4-3 to TRBJ1-6; D is unclear. The CDR3 is 13 residues long. V lost 8 bases and J lost 8, with 13 bases in between. Germline V lookup: CDR1 LGHNA, CDR2 YSLEER. The CDR3 is CASSRASDSPLHF. The CDR3 nucleotides are TGCGCCAGCTCGCGTGCATCGGATTCACCCCTCCACTTT.

This sequence joins TRBV10-3 and TRBJ1-2; 7 nucleotides match TRBD1. This CDR3 is 14 amino acids long. Per the germline V gene, CDR1 is ENHRY and CDR2 is SYGVKD. After removal of 5 bases from V and 2 bases from J, the junction contained 5 bases not matched to a gene. Written as DNA, the CDR3 is TGTGCCATCAGTCGGCCGACAGGGAACTATGGCTACACCTTC. Translating gives CAISRPTGNYGYTF.

The chain couples TRBV20-1 to TRBJ1-1; no reliable D call. The CDR3 loop spans 12 amino acids. Germline values: CDR1 DFQATT, CDR2 SNEGSKA (reference sequence). V was cut by 6 bases and J by 0 bases, with 8 bases left in between. The DNA for the CDR3 is TGCAGTGCCCCAGATATGAACACTGAAGCTTTCTTT. Translated: CSAPDMNTEAFF.

V usage is TRBV3-1 and J usage is TRBJ2-1, with 16 nucleotides matching TRBD2. The V gene's germline CDR1 is LGHDT and CDR2 YNNKEL (reference sequence). After removal of 3 bases from V and 7 bases from J, the junction contained 12 bases not matched to a gene. This CDR3 is 19 amino acids long. The CDR3 protein is CASSQKTGLAGGPRNEQFF. CDR3 sequence (DNA): TGTGCCAGCAGCCAGAAGACGGGACTAGCGGGAGGGCCGAGAAATGAGCAGTTCTTC.

This clonotype occurred many times. The chain links TRBV6-5 to TRBJ1-5; D is perhaps TRBD1 (6 bases). Per germline, CDR1 MNHEY and CDR2 SVGAGI. The CDR3 length is 14 residues. V was clipped by 6 bases and J by 1 base, with 10 bases between them. The DNA of the CDR3 is TGTGCCAGCAGCTCCAGGGGAAGCAATCAGCCCCAGCATTTT. Amino acids: CASSSRGSNQPQHF.

This chain joins TRBV6-5 and TRBJ2-2; 11 nucleotides match TRBD2. The CDR3 is 19 amino acids. CDR1 MNHEY and CDR2 SVGAGI come from the germline V gene. J lost 1 base, V lost 0 bases, and 7 bases had no gene match. CDR3 loop: CASSYSSFGLAGNTGELFF. The CDR3 DNA reads as TGTGCCAGCAGTTACTCGAGCTTCGGACTAGCGGGGAACACCGGGGAGCTGTTTTTT.

The CDR3, as DNA: TGCGCCAGCAGCTTTCAACAGAACACTGAAGCTTTCTTT. Its protein is CASSFQQNTEAFF. The chain couples TRBV5-1 to TRBJ1-1; D is unclear. From germline, CDR1 is SGHRS and CDR2 YFSETQ. The V gene lost 2 bases and the J gene lost 1 base, with 6 bases spanning the gap. The CDR3 covers 13 residues.

The V call is TRBV28, the J call TRBJ2-1; the D is unclear. Per germline, CDR1 MDHEN and CDR2 SYDVKM. Trimming removed 6 bases from V and 9 bases from J, with 6 bases in between. This CDR3 is 10 amino acids long. CDR3 DNA: TGTGCCAGCAGCCGGCCTGAGCAGTTCTTC. It translates to CASSRPEQFF.

The CDR3 nucleotides read TGTGCCAGCAGCCCGACAGGGGGCGCGGATTCACCCCTCCACTTT. Translated: CASSPTGGADSPLHF. The rearrangement links TRBV7-9 to TRBJ1-6; TRBD1 aligns across 10 bases. V gave up 5 bases and J gave up 8 bases; unmatched junction bases: 6. Germline CDR1 and CDR2: SEHNR and FQNEAQ (reference sequence). CDR3 size: 15 residues.

This clonotype has just one count. This could be a read error, since a much larger clone is one nucleotide away. The chain recombines TRBV27 with TRBJ2-5; D possibly corresponds to TRBD1 (8 bases). This CDR3 comprises 11 residues. CDR1 is MNHEY, CDR2 SMNVEV, per germline (reference sequence). V lost 10 bases, J lost 4 bases, and 10 bases lay in between. The CDR3 DNA follows: TGTGCCAACAGGGGGGGAGAGACCCAGTACTTC. Amino acid sequence: CANRGGETQYF.

The chain joins TRBV5-1 to TRBJ1-6; D perhaps matches TRBD1 (6 bases). The CDR3 contains 16 residues. Germline V gene lookup returns CDR1 SGHRS and CDR2 YFSETQ. Trimming stripped 0 bases from V and 10 bases from J, with 17 bases between. The CDR3 here is CASSLEGSRGISPLHF. In DNA form, the CDR3 reads TGCGCCAGCAGCTTGGAAGGGAGTAGGGGGATCTCACCCCTCCACTTT.

The rearrangement links TRBV4-2 to TRBJ1-2; TRBD1 agrees at 7 bases. Per the germline V gene, CDR1 is LGHNA and CDR2 is YNFKEQ. The ends lost 4 bases at V and 4 bases at J; junction bases unmatched: 12. This CDR3 spans 16 amino acids. This CDR3 is CASSPPPGTDFYGYTF. DNA for the CDR3: TGTGCCAGCAGCCCCCCGCCTGGGACAGATTTCTATGGCTACACCTTC.

In this sample, this clonotype turned up a few times. The chain uses TRBV20-1 and TRBJ2-1; D is perhaps TRBD2 (5 bases). Trimming took off 4 bases at V and 10 bases at J, with 14 bases between the two ends. This CDR3 is 12 amino acids long. Germline V CDR1 and CDR2: DFQATT, SNEGSKA (reference sequence). The DNA for the CDR3 is TGCAGTGCTACCCGTGCGCTAGCCGAGCAGTTCTTC. It yields the protein CSATRALAEQFF.

This clonotype was seen just once. This sequence joins TRBV12-3 or TRBV12-4 and TRBJ1-2; D is unresolved. Trimming left V 8 bases short and J 4 bases short, with 8 bases between. The CDR3 sequence is 11 residues long. The CDR3 DNA follows: TGTGCCAGCGGGCGTCTCTATGGCTACACCTTC. Its translation is CASGRLYGYTF.

This clonotype was detected a few times. The chain employs TRBV27 and TRBJ1-1, with D uncertain. This CDR3 has 13 residues. Trimming stripped 3 bases from V and 10 bases from J, with 15 bases between. The germline gives CDR1 MNHEY, CDR2 SMNVEV (reference sequence). The CDR3 loop is CASSFHDPAGAFF. For the CDR3, the DNA is TGTGCCAGCAGTTTTCACGACCCTGCGGGAGCTTTCTTT.

This clonotype showed up just a few times. J is TRBJ1-6 and V is TRBV6-6, with 9 bases fitting TRBD1. With 4 bases clipped from V and 7 bases from J, the junction kept 5 bases outside the gene matches. This CDR3 is 15 amino acids long. From germline, CDR1 is MNHNY and CDR2 SVGAGI (reference sequence). CDR3 residues: CASSSRTGENSPLHF. In nucleotides, the CDR3 is TGTGCCAGCAGTTCCCGGACAGGGGAGAATTCACCCCTCCACTTT.

The V call is TRBV10-3, the J call TRBJ2-5, with 9 bases that match TRBD2. Germline V gene lookup returns CDR1 ENHRY and CDR2 SYGVKD. The CDR3 runs 15 residues. V was pared by 5 bases and J by 2 bases, with 6 bases of the junction left unmatched. CDR3 coding DNA: TGTGCCATCAGTATTAATAGCGGGAGACAAGAGACCCAGTACTTC. This encodes CAISINSGRQETQYF.

This clonotype appeared many times. The chain uses TRBV29-1 and TRBJ2-3; 11 bases map to TRBD2. Germline assignment: CDR1 SQVTM and CDR2 ANQGSEA. The CDR3 is 14 residues long. The junction had 10 bases not matched to a gene; V was cut back by 8 bases and J by 6 bases. This CDR3 is CSPPTSGRMDTQYF. Written as DNA, the CDR3 is TGCAGCCCTCCTACTAGCGGGAGAATGGATACGCAGTATTTT.

J is TRBJ2-2 and V is TRBV6-2 or TRBV6-3, with 7 bases matching TRBD1. CDR1 is MNHEY and CDR2 is SVGEGT in the germline V gene. V shed 7 bases and J 8 bases; nucleotides not matched to a gene: 10. The CDR3 contains 14 residues. CDR3 in DNA: TGTGCCAGCACCCAACTCGACAGGGCGGGGGAGCTGTTTTTT. Amino acid sequence: CASTQLDRAGELFF.

The chain couples TRBV20-1 to TRBJ2-4; TRBD1 matches at 7 bases. The trim removed 6 bases at V and 6 bases at J, leaving 8 bases unmatched. The CDR3 consists of 13 residues. In germline, CDR1 is DFQATT, CDR2 SNEGSKA (reference sequence). The chain's CDR3 is CSAYGTDSNIQYF. CDR3 DNA sequence: TGCAGTGCATATGGGACAGATTCAAACATTCAGTACTTC.